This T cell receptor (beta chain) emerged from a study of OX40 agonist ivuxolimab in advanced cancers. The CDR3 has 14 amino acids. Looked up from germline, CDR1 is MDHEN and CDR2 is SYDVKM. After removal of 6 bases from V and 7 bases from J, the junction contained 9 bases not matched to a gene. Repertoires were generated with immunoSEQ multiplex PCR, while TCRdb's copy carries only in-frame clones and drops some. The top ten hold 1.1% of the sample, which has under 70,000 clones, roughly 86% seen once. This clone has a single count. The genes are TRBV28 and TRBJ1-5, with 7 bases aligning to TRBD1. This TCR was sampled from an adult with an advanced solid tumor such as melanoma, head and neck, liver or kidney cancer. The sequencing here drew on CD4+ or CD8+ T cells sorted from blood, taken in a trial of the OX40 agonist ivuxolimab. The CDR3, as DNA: TGTGCCAGCAGCCAGGGGGGGATAGGGCAGCCCCAGCATTTT. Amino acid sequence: CASSQGGIGQPQHF.